These 6 T cell receptor beta chains share one sample of origin, sequenced in a study of T cells expressing NK-cell markers. One entry per CDR3 protein, without DNA, is what TCRdb gives after re-calling the 5' RACE reads. The sample table includes some 500,000 distinct CDR3 sequences. Sample: blood T cells: a sorted CD56 or NKG2C T cell subset, CD4+ or CD8+ T cells, or bulk PBMC T cells (not recorded which). These receptors were collected from a woman between 50 and 59 years old in good health.

The V gene is TRBV2, the J gene TRBJ1-2. This CDR3 region has 12 residues. The germline gives CDR1 SNHLY, CDR2 FYNNEI. This CDR3 reads CASKGTSYGYTF.

The chain is built from TRBV29-1 and TRBJ1-1. Germline lookup yields CDR1 SQVTM and CDR2 ANQGSEA. CDR3 size: 14 residues. CDR3 protein: CSVSQGRPYLEAFF.

The chain recombines TRBV20-1 with TRBJ2-6; the TRBD2 assignment by TCRdb is unverifiable without DNA. There are 16 residues in the CDR3. From germline, CDR1 is DFQATT and CDR2 SNEGSKA (reference sequence). Here the CDR3 reads CSDPGLTFSGANVLTF.

The V gene is TRBV5-1, the J gene TRBJ2-2. Germline lookup yields CDR1 SGHRS and CDR2 YFSETQ. This CDR3 has 16 residues. The CDR3 loop reads CASSLNLQTSTGELFF.

The rearrangement links TRBV12-3 or TRBV12-4 to TRBJ1-1. This CDR3 comprises 13 residues. The CDR3 here is CASSLTRSGNAFF.

This chain links TRBV6-1 with TRBJ2-1; TCRdb names TRBD1, which stays unverified in the absence of DNA. The CDR3 has 16 residues. CDR1 MNHNS and CDR2 SASEGT come from the germline V gene. The CDR3 spells CASSEAPGQAYNEQFF.